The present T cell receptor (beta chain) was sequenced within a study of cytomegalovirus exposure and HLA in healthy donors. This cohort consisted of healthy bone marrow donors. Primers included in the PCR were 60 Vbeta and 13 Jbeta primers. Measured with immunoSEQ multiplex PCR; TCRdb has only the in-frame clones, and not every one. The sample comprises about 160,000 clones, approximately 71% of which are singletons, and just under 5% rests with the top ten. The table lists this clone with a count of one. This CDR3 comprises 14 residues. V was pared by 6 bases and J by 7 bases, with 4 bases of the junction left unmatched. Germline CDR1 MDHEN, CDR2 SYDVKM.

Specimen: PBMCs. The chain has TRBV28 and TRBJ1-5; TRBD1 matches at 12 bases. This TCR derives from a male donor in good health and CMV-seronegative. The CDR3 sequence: CASSPGTGGQPQHF. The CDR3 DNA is TGTGCCAGCAGCCCCGGGACAGGGGGCCAGCCCCAGCATTTT. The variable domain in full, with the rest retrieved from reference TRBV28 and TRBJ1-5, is DVKVTQSSRYLVKRTGEKVFLECVQDMDHENMFWYRQDPGLGLRLIYFSYDVKMKEKGDIPEGYSVSREKKERFSLILESASTNQTSMYLCASSPGTGGQPQHFGDGTRLSIL.